This T cell receptor (beta chain) was identified in a study of blood T cell repertoires in COVID-19. Turning to the study itself: Sites across the United States, Italy and Spain contributed samples from acute and convalescent COVID-19. T cells, B-cell-depleted T cells, or PBMCs provided the cDNA or gDNA that served as material.

The CDR3 sequence is 16 residues long. Germline V gene lookup returns CDR1 SGHAT and CDR2 FQNNGV. After removal of 1 base from V and 8 bases from J, the junction contained 10 bases not matched to a gene. How the authors handled the data: Amplification of reference gene primers was used by the study to estimate nucleated cell counts. Only in-frame clones appear in the TCRdb table, and some are missing; sequencing was by immunoSEQ multiplex PCR. That table gives V, J and clone size, and the DNA gave D and trimming. The profile shows just under 250,000 clones, roughly 86% of them singletons. The rearrangement uses TRBV11-2 and TRBJ2-1, with TRBD1 identical over 8 bases. Sequences were obtained from peripheral blood. The origin of this receptor is a woman in her thirties who had recovered from COVID-19. CDR3 sequence reads: CASSLVGGTGVDEQFF. CDR3 in DNA: TGTGCCAGCAGCTTAGTCGGCGGGACAGGTGTGGATGAGCAGTTCTTC.